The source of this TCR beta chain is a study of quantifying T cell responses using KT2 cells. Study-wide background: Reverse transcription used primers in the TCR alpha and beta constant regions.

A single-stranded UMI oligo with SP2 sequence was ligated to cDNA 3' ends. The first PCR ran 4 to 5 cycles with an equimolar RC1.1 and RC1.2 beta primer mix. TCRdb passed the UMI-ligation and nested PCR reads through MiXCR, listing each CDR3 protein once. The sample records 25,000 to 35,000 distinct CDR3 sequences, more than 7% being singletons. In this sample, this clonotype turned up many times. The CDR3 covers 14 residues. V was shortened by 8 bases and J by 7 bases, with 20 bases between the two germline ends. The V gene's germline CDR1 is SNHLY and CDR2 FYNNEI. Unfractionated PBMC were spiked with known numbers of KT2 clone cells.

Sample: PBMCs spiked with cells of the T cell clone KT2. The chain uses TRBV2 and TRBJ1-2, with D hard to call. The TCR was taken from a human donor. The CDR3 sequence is CASPLAAFASGYTF. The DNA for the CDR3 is TGTGCCAGCCCCCTCGCTGCGTTCGCGTCTGGCTACACCTTC.